This T cell receptor beta chain was profiled in a study of CD8 T cells in ankylosing spondylitis. Study outcomes and limitations: Seemingly characteristic of ankylosing spondylitis blood was a TCR beta motif consisting of about 8 highly homologous variants. Disease-associated clones were reportedly significantly overrepresented in matched ankylosing spondylitis synovial fluid.

About this clonotype: Its antigen is still unknown.

For TCR beta, libraries came from quantitative 5'-RACE with molecular barcodes. In TCRdb, the 5' RACE reads were re-called with MiXCR into one record per CDR3 protein. The data show 300,000 to 350,000 distinct CDR3 sequences, around 20% seen once. The V and J ends lost 5 bases and 5 bases, in that order; junction bases with no gene match: 9. The CDR3 runs 15 residues. Germline loops: CDR1 SGHVS, CDR2 FQNEAQ. Sequenced sample: blood, either unsorted or a sorted T cell fraction (not recorded which). The clonotype originates from a female donor with ankylosing spondylitis or in good health (not recorded which). The rearrangement links TRBV7-8 to TRBJ2-5, with 9 bases fitting TRBD1. The CDR3 protein is CASSPGTGLVETQYF. The CDR3 DNA is TGTGCCAGCAGCCCTGGGACAGGGTTGGTGGAGACCCAGTACTTC.